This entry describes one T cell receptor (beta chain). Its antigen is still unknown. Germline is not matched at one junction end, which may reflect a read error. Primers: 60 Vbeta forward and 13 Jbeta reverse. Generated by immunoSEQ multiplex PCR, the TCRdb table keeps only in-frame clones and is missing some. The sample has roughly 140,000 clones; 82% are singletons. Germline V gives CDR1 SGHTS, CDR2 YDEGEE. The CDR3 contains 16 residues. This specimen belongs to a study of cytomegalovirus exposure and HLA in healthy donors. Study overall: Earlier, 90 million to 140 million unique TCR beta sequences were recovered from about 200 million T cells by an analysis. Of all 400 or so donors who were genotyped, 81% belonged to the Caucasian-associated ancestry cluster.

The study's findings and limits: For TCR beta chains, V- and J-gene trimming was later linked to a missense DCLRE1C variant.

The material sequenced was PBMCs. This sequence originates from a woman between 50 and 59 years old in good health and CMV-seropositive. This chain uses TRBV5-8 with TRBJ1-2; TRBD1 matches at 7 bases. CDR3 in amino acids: CASSLGGETGMRGYTF. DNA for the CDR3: TGTGCCAGCAGTTTGGGAGGGGAGACAGGGATGAGGGGCTACACCTTC.